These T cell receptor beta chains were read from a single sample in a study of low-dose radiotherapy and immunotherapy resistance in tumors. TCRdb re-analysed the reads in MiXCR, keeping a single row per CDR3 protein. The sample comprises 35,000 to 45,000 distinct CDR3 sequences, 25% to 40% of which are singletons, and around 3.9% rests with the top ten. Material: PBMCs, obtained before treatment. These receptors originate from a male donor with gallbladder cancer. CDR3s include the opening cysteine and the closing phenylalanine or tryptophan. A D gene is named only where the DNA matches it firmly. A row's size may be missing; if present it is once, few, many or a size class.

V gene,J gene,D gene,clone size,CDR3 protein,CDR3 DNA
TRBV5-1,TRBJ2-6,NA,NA,CASSLLGSSGANVLTF,TGCGCCAGCAGCTTGTTAGGGAGCTCTGGGGCCAACGTCCTGACTTTC
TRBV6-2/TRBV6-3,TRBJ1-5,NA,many,CASWRGRSDHPQHF,TGTGCCAGTTGGCGCGGACGGTCGGATCATCCCCAGCATTTT
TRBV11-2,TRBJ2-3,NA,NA,CASSSGIAASTDTQYF,TGTGCCAGCAGCTCCGGAATAGCGGCGAGTACAGATACGCAGTATTTT
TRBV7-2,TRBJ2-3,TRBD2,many,CASSSSSGSADTQYF,TGTGCCAGCAGCTCATCTAGCGGGAGCGCAGATACGCAGTATTTT
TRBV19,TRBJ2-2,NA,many,CASTLSGTGELFF,TGTGCCAGTACCCTAAGCGGCACCGGGGAGCTGTTTTTT
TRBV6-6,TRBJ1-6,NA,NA,CASRPGEGDTSPLHF,TGTGCCAGCAGGCCTGGAGAGGGGGATACTTCACCCCTCCACTTT
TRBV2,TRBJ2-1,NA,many,CASSEATGRNNEQFF,TGTGCCAGCAGTGAAGCAACAGGGAGAAACAATGAGCAGTTCTTC
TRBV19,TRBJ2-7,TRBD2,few,CASSTKLAGESYEQYF,TGTGCCAGTAGTACCAAACTAGCGGGGGAGTCCTACGAGCAGTACTTC
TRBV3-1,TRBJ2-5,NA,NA,CASSRRQETQYF,TGTGCCAGCAGCCGGAGACAAGAGACCCAGTACTTC
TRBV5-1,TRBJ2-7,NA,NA,CSSSRDSTTYEQYF,TGCTCCAGCAGCCGGGATTCGACTACCTACGAGCAGTACTTC
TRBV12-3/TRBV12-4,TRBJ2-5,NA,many,CASSSPVAGATETQYF,TGTGCCAGCAGTTCCCCCGTCGCGGGGGCGACGGAGACCCAGTACTTC
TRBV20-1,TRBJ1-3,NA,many,CSASVESSGNTIYF,TGCAGTGCTAGTGTTGAGAGCTCTGGAAACACCATATATTTT
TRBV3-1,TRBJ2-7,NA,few,CASSPLGGGNPYEQYF,TGTGCCAGCAGCCCTCTAGGGGGAGGTAATCCCTACGAGCAGTACTTC
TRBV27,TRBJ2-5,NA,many,CASSSYLSGAPYETQYF,TGTGCCAGCAGTTCGTATCTCTCGGGGGCCCCATACGAGACCCAGTACTTC
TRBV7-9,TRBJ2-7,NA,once,CASSAENSYEQYF,TGTGCCAGCAGCGCAGAAAACTCCTACGAGCAGTACTTC
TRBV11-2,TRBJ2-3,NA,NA,CASNRATDTQYF,TGTGCCAGCAACAGGGCCACAGATACGCAGTATTTT
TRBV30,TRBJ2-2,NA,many,CAWSRGSSNTGELFF,TGTGCCTGGAGTCGGGGGTCCTCGAACACCGGGGAGCTGTTTTTT
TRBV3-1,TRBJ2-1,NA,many,CASSQVGAAFRDF,TGTGCCAGCAGCCAAGTCGGGGCAGCCTTTCGTGACTTC
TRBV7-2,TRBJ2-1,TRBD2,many,CASSLRAGGGSYNEQFF,TGTGCCAGCAGCTTAAGGGCGGGAGGAGGGTCCTACAATGAGCAGTTCTTC
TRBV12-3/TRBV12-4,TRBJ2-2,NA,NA,CASSFDIGELFF,TGTGCCAGCAGTTTTGATATCGGGGAGCTGTTTTTT
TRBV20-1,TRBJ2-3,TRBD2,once,CSAQLAGVSDTQYF,TGCAGTGCTCAACTAGCGGGAGTATCAGATACGCAGTATTTT
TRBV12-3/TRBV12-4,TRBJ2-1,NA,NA,CASSFGSMNEQFF,TGTGCCAGCAGTTTTGGTAGTATGAATGAGCAGTTCTTC
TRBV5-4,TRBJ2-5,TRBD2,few,CASSGSGGPGETQYF,TGTGCCAGCAGCGGGAGCGGGGGGCCCGGGGAGACCCAGTACTTC
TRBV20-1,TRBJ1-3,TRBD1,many,CSAPGTGGNTIYF,TGCAGTGCGCCCGGGACAGGTGGAAACACCATATATTTT
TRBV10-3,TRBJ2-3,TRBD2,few,CAISGTSRGDTQYF,TGTGCCATCAGTGGGACTAGCAGGGGAGATACGCAGTATTTT
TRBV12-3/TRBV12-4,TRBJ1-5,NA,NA,CASNSAGDGNQPQHF,TGTGCCAGCAATTCGGCTGGGGATGGCAATCAGCCCCAGCATTTT
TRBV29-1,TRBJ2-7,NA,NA,CSVELAGYSYEQYF,TGCAGCGTTGAACTAGCAGGGTACTCCTACGAGCAGTACTTC
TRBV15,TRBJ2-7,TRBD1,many,CATTTGAYEQYF,TGTGCCACCACCACAGGGGCCTACGAGCAGTACTTC
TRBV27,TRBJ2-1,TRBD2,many,CASSLLAGGSYNEQFF,TGTGCCAGCAGTTTATTAGCGGGAGGCTCCTACAATGAGCAGTTCTTC
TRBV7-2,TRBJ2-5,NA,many,CASSLARGGAKETQYF,TGTGCCAGCAGCTTAGCAAGGGGGGGGGCTAAAGAGACCCAGTACTTC
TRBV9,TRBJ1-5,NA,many,CASSVDTVQPQHF,TGTGCCAGCAGCGTAGACACGGTTCAGCCCCAGCATTTT
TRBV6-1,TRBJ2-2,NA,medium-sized,CASREGPNTGELFF,TGTGCCAGCAGGGAGGGACCGAACACCGGGGAGCTGTTTTTT
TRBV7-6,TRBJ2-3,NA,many,CASSRPLGGGPTDTQYF,TGTGCCAGCAGTCGTCCCCTAGGAGGGGGGCCCACAGATACGCAGTATTTT
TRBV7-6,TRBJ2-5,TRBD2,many,CASSLAGGQETQYF,TGTGCCAGCAGCTTAGCGGGAGGGCAAGAGACCCAGTACTTC
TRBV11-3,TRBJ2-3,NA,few,CASSPDPDTQYF,TGTGCCAGCAGCCCCGACCCAGATACGCAGTATTTT
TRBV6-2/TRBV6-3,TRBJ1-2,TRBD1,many,CASSSNPLGTAYGYTF,TGTGCCAGCTCCTCGAACCCCCTCGGGACAGCCTATGGCTACACCTTC
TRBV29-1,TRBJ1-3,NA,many,CSVERHGGNTIYF,TGCAGCGTGGAACGACACGGCGGAAACACCATATATTTT
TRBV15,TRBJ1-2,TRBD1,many,CATSRDTGTGAYGYTF,TGTGCCACCAGCAGAGACACCGGGACAGGAGCCTATGGCTACACCTTC
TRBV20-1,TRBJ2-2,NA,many,CSATIQGPGELFF,TGCAGTGCTACCATCCAAGGCCCCGGGGAGCTGTTTTTT
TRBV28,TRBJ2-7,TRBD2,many,CASSDIAGGPLEQYF,TGTGCCAGCAGTGACATAGCGGGAGGGCCCCTCGAGCAGTACTTC
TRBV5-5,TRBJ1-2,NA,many,CASSWGKTINYGYTF,TGTGCCAGCAGCTGGGGGAAGACGATCAACTATGGCTACACCTTC
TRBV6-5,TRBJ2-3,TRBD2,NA,CASSYLAATDTQYF,TGTGCCAGCAGTTACCTAGCGGCCACAGATACGCAGTATTTT
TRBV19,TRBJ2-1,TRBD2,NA,CASMGGNNEQFF,TGTGCCAGTATGGGGGGGAACAATGAGCAGTTCTTC
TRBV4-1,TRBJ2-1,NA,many,CASSQDFSWGGNEQFF,TGCGCCAGCAGCCAAGATTTCTCGTGGGGCGGGAATGAGCAGTTCTTC
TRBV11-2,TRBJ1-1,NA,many,CASSLKGPVAFF,TGTGCCAGCAGCTTAAAAGGGCCGGTGGCTTTCTTT
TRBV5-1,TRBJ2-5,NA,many,CASSLMGFALETQYF,TGCGCCAGCAGCTTGATGGGTTTTGCGTTGGAGACCCAGTACTTC
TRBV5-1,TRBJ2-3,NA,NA,CASSPRPRADTQYF,TGCGCCAGCAGCCCACGGCCGCGGGCAGATACGCAGTATTTT
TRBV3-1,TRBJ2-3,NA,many,CASSQFSDTQYF,TGTGCCAGCAGCCAATTCAGCGATACGCAGTATTTT
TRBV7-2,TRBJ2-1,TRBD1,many,CASSLGTGGSIEQFF,TGTGCCAGCAGCTTGGGGACAGGGGGCTCTATTGAGCAGTTCTTC
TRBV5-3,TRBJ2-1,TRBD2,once,CASSLVAGGGNEQFF,TGTGCCAGCAGCTTGGTGGCGGGAGGTGGCAATGAGCAGTTCTTC
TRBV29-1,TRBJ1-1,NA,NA,CSVEDFPGMNTEAFF,TGCAGCGTTGAAGATTTTCCAGGGATGAACACTGAAGCTTTCTTT
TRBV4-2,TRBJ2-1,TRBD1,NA,CASNQEGAGPNEQFF,TGTGCCAGCAACCAAGAGGGGGCGGGCCCCAATGAGCAGTTCTTC
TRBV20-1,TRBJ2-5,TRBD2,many,CSAVSGGGETQYF,TGCAGTGCCGTTAGCGGGGGGGGGGAGACCCAGTACTTC
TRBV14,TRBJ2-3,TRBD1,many,CASSQRTGSGGGTDTQYF,TGTGCCAGCAGCCAAAGAACAGGTTCAGGGGGCGGAACAGATACGCAGTATTTT
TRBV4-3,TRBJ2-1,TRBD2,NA,CASSQDMARGRGAYNEQFF,TGCGCCAGCAGCCAAGATATGGCCCGGGGGCGGGGGGCCTACAATGAGCAGTTCTTC